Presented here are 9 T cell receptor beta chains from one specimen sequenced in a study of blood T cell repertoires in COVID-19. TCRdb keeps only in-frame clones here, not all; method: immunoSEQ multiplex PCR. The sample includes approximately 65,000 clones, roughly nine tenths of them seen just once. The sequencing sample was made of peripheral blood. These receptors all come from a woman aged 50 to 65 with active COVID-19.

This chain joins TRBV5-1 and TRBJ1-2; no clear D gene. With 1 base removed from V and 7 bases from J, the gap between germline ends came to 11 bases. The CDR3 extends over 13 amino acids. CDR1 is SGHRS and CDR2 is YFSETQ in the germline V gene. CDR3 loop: CASSLTYRSGYTF. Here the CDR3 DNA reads TGCGCCAGCAGCTTGACGTATAGAAGTGGCTACACCTTC.

In DNA form, the CDR3 reads TGCGCCAGCACCGCACCACGGGACAGTACCTACGAGCAGTACTTC. Translation gives CASTAPRDSTYEQYF. The rearrangement joins TRBV10-1 to TRBJ2-7; 7 bases are a match to TRBD1. The CDR3 covers 15 residues. The germline V gene has CDR1 WNHNN and CDR2 SYGVQD (reference sequence). The trim removed 7 bases at V and 2 bases at J, leaving 11 bases unmatched.

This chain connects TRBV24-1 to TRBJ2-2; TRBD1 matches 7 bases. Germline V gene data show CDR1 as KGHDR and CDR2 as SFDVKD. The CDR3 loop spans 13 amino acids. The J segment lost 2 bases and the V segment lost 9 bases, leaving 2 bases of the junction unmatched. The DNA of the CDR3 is TGTGCCACCCGGGACAGTAACACCGGGGAGCTGTTTTTT. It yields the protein CATRDSNTGELFF.

The CDR3 DNA sequence: TGCGCCAGCAGTCCAGAGACAGGGCCAAATCAGCCCCAGCATTTT. Its protein is CASSPETGPNQPQHF. The chain combines TRBV23-1 with TRBJ1-5; 7 bases agree with TRBD1. TRBV23-1 is classed as an ORF, of uncertain function. J lost 4 bases, V lost 4 bases, and 7 bases had no gene match. The CDR3 consists of 15 residues.

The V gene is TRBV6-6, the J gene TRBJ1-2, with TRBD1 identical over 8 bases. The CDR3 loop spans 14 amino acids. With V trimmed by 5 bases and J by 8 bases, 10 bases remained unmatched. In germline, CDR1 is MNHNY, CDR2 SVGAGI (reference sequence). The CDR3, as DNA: TGTGCCAGCAGTCGGAAGGACAGGGAGGAGGGCTACACCTTC. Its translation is CASSRKDREEGYTF.

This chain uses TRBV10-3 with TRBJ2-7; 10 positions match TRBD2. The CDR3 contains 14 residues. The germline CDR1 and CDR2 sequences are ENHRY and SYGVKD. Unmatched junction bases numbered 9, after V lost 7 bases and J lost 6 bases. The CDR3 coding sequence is TGTGCCATCAATCGAGCGGGAGGGCCGGGCGAGCAGTACTTC. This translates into CAINRAGGPGEQYF.

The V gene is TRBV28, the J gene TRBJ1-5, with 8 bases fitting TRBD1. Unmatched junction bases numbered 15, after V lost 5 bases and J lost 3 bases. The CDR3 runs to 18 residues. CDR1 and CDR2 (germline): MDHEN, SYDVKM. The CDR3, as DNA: TGTGCCAGCAGTGCCGACCCGGAGGACAGGGCGATCAATCAGCCCCAGCATTTT. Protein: CASSADPEDRAINQPQHF.

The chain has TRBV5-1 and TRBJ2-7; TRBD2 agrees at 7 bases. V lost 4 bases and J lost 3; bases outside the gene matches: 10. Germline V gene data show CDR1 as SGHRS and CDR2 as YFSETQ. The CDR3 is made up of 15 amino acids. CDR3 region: CASSSSGTNRYEQYF. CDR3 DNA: TGCGCCAGCAGCAGCTCCGGGACTAATCGCTACGAGCAGTACTTC.

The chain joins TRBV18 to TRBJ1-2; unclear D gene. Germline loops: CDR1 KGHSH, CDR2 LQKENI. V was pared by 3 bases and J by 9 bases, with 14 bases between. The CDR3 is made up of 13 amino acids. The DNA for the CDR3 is TGTGCCAGCTCACCGGCCTCGTGGTACAGCTACACCTTC. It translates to CASSPASWYSYTF.